The rows below give T cell receptor beta chains drawn from one sample of a study of T-cell reconstitution after alpha-beta-depleted transplantation in children. TCRdb processed the PCR reads anew with MiXCR; each CDR3 protein has one entry. Here the sample spans a few hundred thousand distinct CDR3 sequences, 9.5% to 15% being singletons. The sample in question was PBMCs from the stem cell graft donor, obtained from the stem cell graft. The receptors were gathered from a human donor who donated a stem cell graft to a child with combined immunodeficiency. The CDR3 runs from the conserved cysteine through the conserved F or W. D genes are given only for firm matches. Not all rows give a size; the values are once, few, many and, for expanded clones, a class.

>TRBV12-3/TRBV12-4|17|TRBJ2-2|-|TRBD2
CASNPGLAGGRTGELFF
TGTGCCAGCAACCCGGGACTAGCGGGGGGGCGAACCGGGGAGCTGTTTTTT
>TRBV20-1|13|TRBJ2-7|many|TRBD2
CSARDRTSGDRYF
TGCAGTGCTAGAGATCGCACTAGCGGTGATCGGTACTTC
>TRBV24-1|17|TRBJ2-1|few|TRBD2
CATSDISGGASYNEQFF
TGTGCCACCAGTGATATAAGCGGGGGGGCATCCTACAATGAGCAGTTCTTC
>TRBV15|17|TRBJ2-3|-|TRBD2
CATSRDSSRTRTDTQYF
TGTGCCACCAGCAGAGATAGTAGTAGGACTAGGACAGATACGCAGTATTTT
>TRBV4-2|14|TRBJ2-5|-|TRBD1
CASSHTGGSKTQYF
TGTGCCAGCAGCCATACAGGGGGCTCGAAGACCCAGTACTTC
>TRBV7-2|14|TRBJ2-7|-|-
CASSLSLEPYEQYF
TGTGCCAGCAGCTTGAGCCTTGAGCCCTACGAGCAGTACTTC
>TRBV5-6|13|TRBJ2-7|few|TRBD1
CASSMGQDYEQYF
TGTGCCAGCAGCATGGGACAGGACTACGAGCAGTACTTC
>TRBV15|16|TRBJ1-4|many|-
CATSSTIEGMGEKLFF
TGTGCCACCAGCAGCACAATAGAGGGGATGGGGGAAAAACTGTTTTTT
>TRBV5-1|15|TRBJ1-1|-|-
CASSFVGSKDTEAFF
TGCGCCAGCAGCTTTGTAGGGAGCAAGGACACTGAAGCTTTCTTT
>TRBV30|14|TRBJ1-2|-|-
CAWSVGQGGYGYTF
TGTGCCTGGAGTGTAGGGCAGGGAGGCTATGGCTACACCTTC
>TRBV20-1|13|TRBJ2-5|many|-
CSADTSGLETQYF
TGCAGTGCTGATACTTCGGGCCTCGAGACCCAGTACTTC
>TRBV9|15|TRBJ2-1|-|-
CASSVGGDPYNEQFF
TGTGCCAGCAGCGTAGGAGGGGACCCCTACAATGAGCAGTTCTTC
>TRBV6-2/TRBV6-3|11|TRBJ2-7|few|-
CASRLGYEQYF
TGTGCCAGCCGTCTGGGGTACGAGCAGTACTTC
>TRBV6-5|16|TRBJ2-1|many|-
CASRSSSPGSYNEQFF
TGTGCCAGCAGATCCTCCTCGCCCGGCTCCTACAATGAGCAGTTCTTC
>TRBV30|13|TRBJ2-7|-|-
CAWSTQLAYEQYF
TGTGCCTGGAGTACACAGCTCGCCTACGAGCAGTACTTC
>TRBV7-2|16|TRBJ2-3|-|TRBD2
CASSLEAGVPPDTQYF
TGTGCCAGCAGCTTAGAGGCGGGAGTCCCCCCAGATACGCAGTATTTT
>TRBV27|14|TRBJ2-5|-|-
CASRRVQEVKTQYF
TGTGCCAGCAGGAGGGTACAGGAGGTGAAGACCCAGTACTTC
>TRBV7-9|14|TRBJ2-5|many|-
CASSIFARGETQYF
TGTGCCAGCAGCATCTTCGCGCGGGGAGAGACCCAGTACTTC
>TRBV21-1|13|TRBJ1-1|few|-
CASSKEGPTEAFF
TGTGCCAGCAGCAAGGAAGGTCCAACTGAAGCTTTCTTT
>TRBV4-3|15|TRBJ1-5|few|-
CASSQDRLVDQPQHF
TGCGCCAGCAGCCAAGATAGGCTGGTGGATCAGCCCCAGCATTTT
>TRBV7-9|19|TRBJ1-2|few|TRBD1
CASSLGRPGTGKRNYGYTF
TGTGCCAGCAGCTTAGGGAGGCCCGGGACAGGGAAACGGAACTATGGCTACACCTTC
>TRBV6-5|14|TRBJ2-7|-|-
CASSFAGPSYEQYF
TGTGCCAGCAGTTTCGCCGGGCCTTCCTACGAGCAGTACTTC
>TRBV29-1|11|TRBJ1-1|many|-
CSVEVRIEAFF
TGCAGCGTTGAAGTGCGTATAGAAGCTTTCTTT
>TRBV20-1|15|TRBJ2-7|few|-
CSASNRLRADYEQYF
TGCAGTGCTAGTAATCGCCTACGGGCTGACTACGAGCAGTACTTC
>TRBV5-1|16|TRBJ2-7|few|TRBD1
CASSLVGTGGIYEQYF
TGCGCCAGCAGCTTGGTCGGGACAGGGGGCATTTACGAGCAGTACTTC
>TRBV7-2|16|TRBJ2-1|-|TRBD2
CASSFSGTSGYNEQFF
TGTGCCAGCAGCTTCTCCGGGACTAGCGGATACAATGAGCAGTTCTTC
>TRBV15|15|TRBJ2-1|-|-
CATSREAAPANEQFF
TGTGCCACCAGCAGAGAGGCTGCTCCGGCCAATGAGCAGTTCTTC
>TRBV9|16|TRBJ2-1|many|TRBD2
CASSAGGGRGGNEQFF
TGTGCCAGCAGCGCGGGAGGGGGGAGAGGCGGCAATGAGCAGTTCTTC
>TRBV10-3|15|TRBJ2-2|few|TRBD1
CAISEDRGNTGELFF
TGTGCCATCAGTGAGGACAGGGGGAACACCGGGGAGCTGTTTTTT
>TRBV11-2|20|TRBJ2-3|-|TRBD2
CASSLVLGTSGYTSTDTQYF
TGTGCCAGCAGCTTAGTTCTGGGGACTAGCGGGTACACTAGCACAGATACGCAGTATTTT
>TRBV11-2|14|TRBJ1-6|few|TRBD1
CASKAGQANSPLHF
TGTGCCAGCAAAGCTGGACAGGCTAATTCACCCCTCCACTTT
>TRBV4-2|19|TRBJ2-3|many|TRBD2
CASSPLALEVWESTDTQYF
TGTGCCAGCAGTCCACTAGCGCTCGAAGTTTGGGAGAGCACAGATACGCAGTATTTT
>TRBV6-2/TRBV6-3|15|TRBJ1-1|-|-
CASSYGGVPNTEAFF
TGTGCCAGCAGTTACGGGGGGGTCCCCAACACTGAAGCTTTCTTT
>TRBV27|13|TRBJ1-1|few|-
CASSFAGETEAFF
TGTGCCAGCAGTTTTGCAGGGGAGACTGAAGCTTTCTTT
>TRBV10-3|13|TRBJ2-1|-|-
CAISDLLSNEQFF
TGTGCCATCAGTGATCTACTGTCCAATGAGCAGTTCTTC
>TRBV29-1|14|TRBJ2-4|-|-
CSVGDRTLKNIQYF
TGCAGCGTTGGGGATCGGACACTAAAAAACATTCAGTACTTC
>TRBV6-1|15|TRBJ2-7|-|-
CASSPTNRVAYEQYF
TGTGCCAGCAGCCCAACCAACAGGGTTGCGTACGAGCAGTACTTC
>TRBV2|14|TRBJ2-4|-|-
CASSMTVAKNIQYF
TGTGCCAGCAGTATGACAGTAGCCAAAAACATTCAGTACTTC
>TRBV29-1|14|TRBJ2-1|-|TRBD1
CSVRQGARYNEQFF
TGCAGCGTCAGACAGGGGGCGCGTTACAATGAGCAGTTCTTC
>TRBV27|16|TRBJ1-2|-|-
CASSLAGQSSGYGYTF
TGTGCCAGCAGTTTAGCGGGGCAGAGTTCGGGCTATGGCTACACCTTC
>TRBV13|13|TRBJ1-2|few|-
CASSLLGSSGYTF
TGTGCCAGCAGCTTACTGGGGTCGTCTGGCTACACCTTC
>TRBV30|14|TRBJ1-4|-|TRBD1
CAWSVGGTAEKLFF
TGTGCCTGGAGTGTAGGGGGGACAGCTGAAAAACTGTTTTTT
>TRBV10-3|14|TRBJ2-1|many|TRBD2
CAIRTSGGHNEQFF
TGTGCCATCAGAACTAGCGGGGGGCACAATGAGCAGTTCTTC
>TRBV27|14|TRBJ2-5|many|-
CASSFLRDQETQYF
TGTGCCAGCAGTTTTTTAAGGGACCAAGAGACCCAGTACTTC
>TRBV30|17|TRBJ1-6|-|-
CAWSVMWGELYNSPLHF
TGTGCCTGGAGTGTTATGTGGGGCGAACTTTATAATTCACCCCTCCACTTT
>TRBV6-4|13|TRBJ2-1|few|-
CASRPQGGGEQFF
TGTGCCAGCAGGCCCCAGGGGGGGGGGGAGCAGTTCTTC
>TRBV20-1|14|TRBJ2-1|-|-
CSARAPGRYNEQFF
TGCAGTGCTAGGGCCCCGGGACGTTACAATGAGCAGTTCTTC
>TRBV28|12|TRBJ1-2|many|-
CASSLEIYGYTF
TGTGCCAGCAGCTTAGAGATTTATGGCTACACCTTC
>TRBV20-1|16|TRBJ2-1|many|-
CSARVEGGISYNEQFF
TGCAGTGCTAGAGTCGAGGGGGGGATCTCCTACAATGAGCAGTTCTTC
>TRBV27|16|TRBJ1-2|many|-
CASSFGLIRDGYGYTF
TGTGCCAGCAGTTTCGGACTCATCCGTGATGGCTATGGTTACACCTTC
>TRBV9|17|TRBJ2-3|few|-
CASSLPEGGRGTDTQYF
TGTGCCAGCAGCCTCCCTGAGGGGGGGCGCGGGACAGATACGCAGTATTTT
>TRBV6-6|13|TRBJ2-3|few|TRBD1
CASRQGAKDTQYF
TGTGCCAGCAGACAGGGGGCCAAAGATACGCAGTATTTT